This passage covers 3 T cell receptor beta chains from one sample sequenced in a study of blood T cells in healthy people across ages. PCR was performed a second time for 7 to 11 cycles using a sample-barcoded 5' primer and a J-beta primer mix. MiXCR, applied by TCRdb to the 5' RACE reads, yields one record per CDR3 protein. Among more than 700,000 distinct CDR3 sequences listed, around 50% were seen once. Input material: blood. The receptor source for this set is an elderly man in good health.

The chain uses TRBV6-1 and TRBJ2-3, with 8 bases identical to TRBD2. CDR1 MNHNS and CDR2 SASEGT come from the germline V gene. V lost 6 bases to trimming and J lost 3 bases; unmatched junction nucleotides: 8. The CDR3 contains 15 residues. The CDR3 DNA reads as TGTGCCAGCAGGATGGGCGGGAGGTTGACAGATACGCAGTATTTT. Its translation: CASRMGGRLTDTQYF.

In its sample, this clonotype was seen once. This chain links TRBV5-1 with TRBJ2-2, with 7 bases matching TRBD2. Germline values: CDR1 SGHRS, CDR2 YFSETQ. The J segment lost 5 bases and the V segment lost 4 bases, leaving 11 bases of the junction unmatched. CDR3 size: 16 residues. The CDR3: CASSIGRAGSTGELFF. CDR3 in DNA: TGCGCCAGCAGCATCGGACGAGCGGGAAGTACCGGGGAGCTGTTTTTT.

This clonotype turned up a few times. The chain uses TRBV20-1 and TRBJ2-3, with D tentatively TRBD2 (6 bases). V gave up 0 bases and J gave up 6 bases, with 13 bases separating them. Germline V gene sequence: CDR1 DFQATT, CDR2 SNEGSKA (reference sequence). CDR3 size: 14 residues. The chain's CDR3 is CSARDLGGVDTQYF. CDR3 sequence (DNA): TGCAGTGCTAGAGATTTGGGGGGAGTGGATACGCAGTATTTT.